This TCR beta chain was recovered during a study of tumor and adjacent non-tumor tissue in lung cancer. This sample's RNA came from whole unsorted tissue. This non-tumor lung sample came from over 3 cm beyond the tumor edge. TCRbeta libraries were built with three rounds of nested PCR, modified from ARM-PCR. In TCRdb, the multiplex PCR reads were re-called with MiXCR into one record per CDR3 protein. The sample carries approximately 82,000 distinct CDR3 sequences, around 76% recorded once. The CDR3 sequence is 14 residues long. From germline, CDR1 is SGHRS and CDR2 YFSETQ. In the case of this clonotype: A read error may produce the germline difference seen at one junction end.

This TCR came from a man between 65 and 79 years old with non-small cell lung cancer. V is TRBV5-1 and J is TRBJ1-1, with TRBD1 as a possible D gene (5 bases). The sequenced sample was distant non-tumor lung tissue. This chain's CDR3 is CASGVRRGETETFF. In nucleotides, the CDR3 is TGCGCCAGCGGAGTAAGAAGGGGAGAGACTGAAACTTTCTTT.